A single sample gave rise to the 24 T cell receptor beta chains below, sequenced in a study of regulatory T cells in long-lasting Graves disease. CDR3-region Arm-PCR and iRepertoire HTBI primers produced the TCR beta libraries. Via MiXCR, TCRdb re-called the multiplex PCR reads, giving one row per CDR3 protein. There are some 330,000 distinct CDR3 sequences in the sample; 20% to 25% occur only once, and 28% lies in the top ten. As for time point: persistent/refractory GD, antithyroid drugs over 5 years with positive TRAb. Following extraction of RNA from PBMCs, that RNA was used to make the TCR library. This specimen consisted of peripheral blood mononuclear cells (PBMCs), obtained when the disease was refractory, from a patient treated with antithyroid drugs. All receptors derive from a woman aged 40 to 49 with Graves disease.

This clonotype was found many times. The V and J genes are TRBV28 and TRBJ1-5; a possible D gene is TRBD1 (5 bases). CDR3 length: 16 residues. The V and J ends lost 6 bases and 5 bases respectively, with 20 bases between them. From germline, CDR1 is MDHEN and CDR2 SYDVKM. The CDR3 spells CASRNTGGFKDQPQHF. Written as DNA, the CDR3 is TGTGCCAGCAGGAATACAGGAGGGTTCAAGGATCAGCCCCAGCATTTT.

This clonotype occurred many times. The gene calls are TRBV19 and TRBJ1-4; D unclear. V gave up 11 bases and J gave up 5 bases, with 15 bases separating them. The CDR3 contains 13 residues. CDR1 LNHDA and CDR2 SQIVND come from the germline V gene (reference sequence). DNA of the CDR3: TGTGCCGCATCCTCCAGGACGAATGAAAAACTGTTTTTT. Translation: CAASSRTNEKLFF. The full variable domain, with the rest looked up from reference TRBV19 and TRBJ1-4, is DGGITQSPKYLFRKEGQNVTLSCEQNLNHDAMYWYRQDPGQGLRLIYYSQIVNDFQKGDIAEGYSVSREKKESFPLTVTSAQKNPTAFYLCAASSRTNEKLFFGSGTQLSVL.

The table lists this clonotype with a few counts. The CDR3 spells CSAQRNTDTEAFF. In nucleotides, the CDR3 is TGCAGTGCTCAGAGGAATACGGACACTGAAGCTTTCTTT. The rearrangement uses TRBV20-1 and TRBJ1-1; unclear D gene. This CDR3 comprises 13 residues. Looked up from germline, CDR1 is DFQATT and CDR2 is SNEGSKA (reference sequence). Trimming took 5 bases from V and 3 from J, leaving 13 bases between them.

The V and J genes are TRBV6-2 or TRBV6-3 and TRBJ2-2, with 10 bases fitting TRBD1. Per the germline V gene, CDR1 is MNHEY and CDR2 is SVGEGT. After removal of 0 bases from V and 3 bases from J, the junction contained 7 bases not matched to a gene. This CDR3 is built from 18 residues. The CDR3 nucleotides are TGTGCCAGCAGTTACTCGCTTCCCGGGACAGGGGACACCGGGGAGCTGTTTTTT. Protein sequence: CASSYSLPGTGDTGELFF.

The table lists this clonotype with a few counts. The chain carries TRBV9 and TRBJ2-1; 9 bases align to TRBD2. Germline V lookup: CDR1 SGDLS, CDR2 YYNGEE. The CDR3 loop spans 16 amino acids. With V trimmed by 3 bases and J by 3 bases, 7 bases remained unmatched. In DNA form, the CDR3 reads TGTGCCAGCAGCGGACGATTAGCGGGAGACTACAATGAGCAGTTCTTC. Its protein product is CASSGRLAGDYNEQFF. Full variable domain (remainder filled in from reference TRBV9 and TRBJ2-1): DSGVTQTPKHLITATGQRVTLRCSPRSGDLSVYWYQQSLDQGLQFLIQYYNGEERAKGNILERFSAQQFPDLHSELNLSSLELGDSALYFCASSGRLAGDYNEQFFGPGTRLTVL.

This clonotype was seen only a few times. The chain links TRBV2 to TRBJ1-1, with 9 bases that match TRBD1. This CDR3 spans 14 amino acids. V was clipped by 6 bases and J by 3 bases; unmatched bases: 5. CDR1 and CDR2 (germline): SNHLY, FYNNEI. The CDR3 is CASRLQGADTEAFF. The CDR3 region has the DNA TGTGCCAGCAGGTTACAGGGGGCGGACACTGAAGCTTTCTTT.

This clonotype was counted a few times. The V and J genes are TRBV7-9 and TRBJ2-7; the D gene is possibly TRBD2 (6 bases). CDR3 length: 15 residues. V dropped 10 bases and J dropped 4 bases, with 23 bases sitting between them. Germline CDR1 is SEHNR and CDR2 is FQNEAQ (reference sequence). CDR3 in DNA: TGTGCCACAGCAAACCGGCGGGAAACCTTATACGAGCAGTACTTC. It encodes CATANRRETLYEQYF. Combining the CDR3 with reference TRBV7-9 and TRBJ2-7 gives the whole variable domain DTGVSQNPRHKITKRGQNVTFRCDPISEHNRLYWYRQTLGQGPEFLTYFQNEAQLEKSRLLSDRFSAERPKGSFSTLEIQRTEQGDSAMYLCATANRRETLYEQYFGPGTRLTVT.

This clonotype was seen repeatedly, ten times or more. The rearrangement joins TRBV28 to TRBJ2-5; tentative D call: TRBD2 (6 bases). The V gene lost 3 bases and the J gene lost 1 base, with 12 bases spanning the gap. The V gene's germline CDR1 is MDHEN and CDR2 SYDVKM. The length of the CDR3 is 15 residues. The CDR3 sequence is CASSLAQGGQETQYF. CDR3 coding DNA: TGTGCCAGCAGTTTGGCCCAGGGAGGCCAAGAGACCCAGTACTTC. Full variable domain (outside the CDR3, taken from reference TRBV28 and TRBJ2-5): DVKVTQSSRYLVKRTGEKVFLECVQDMDHENMFWYRQDPGLGLRLIYFSYDVKMKEKGDIPEGYSVSREKKERFSLILESASTNQTSMYLCASSLAQGGQETQYFGPGTRLLVL.

In its sample, this clonotype was seen a few times. Sequence at one end of the junction differs from germline and may be a read error. V and J are TRBV15 and TRBJ1-1, with D unresolved. Germline V gives CDR1 LNHNV, CDR2 YYDKDF (reference sequence). This CDR3 comprises 14 residues. CDR3 sequence (DNA): TGTGCCACCAGCGGCGGCGTAATGAACACTGAGGCTTTCTTT. Amino acids: CATSGGVMNTEAFF.

This sequence joins TRBV5-5 and TRBJ1-3; possibly TRBD1 for D (5 bases). This CDR3 contains 15 residues. V lost 2 bases and J 4 bases, leaving 13 bases between the germline ends. The V gene's germline CDR1 is SGHKS and CDR2 YYEKEE (reference sequence). The CDR3 protein is CASSFERGGGNTIYF. The CDR3 DNA sequence: TGTGCCAGCAGCTTTGAGAGGGGCGGAGGAAACACCATATATTTT.

The genes are TRBV10-3 and TRBJ1-5; D is unclear. Germline V gene lookup returns CDR1 ENHRY and CDR2 SYGVKD. The CDR3 consists of 14 residues. V shed 0 bases and J shed 1 base, with 4 bases lying between them. CDR3 protein: CAISESASNQPQHF. The CDR3 DNA follows: TGTGCCATCAGTGAGTCTGCGAGCAATCAGCCCCAGCATTTT.

In its sample, this clonotype was seen many times. The CDR3 coding sequence is TGTGCCAGCAGTCTCCCCCTAGGTAATGTGGATGGCTACACCTTC. Residues: CASSLPLGNVDGYTF. This chain connects TRBV28 to TRBJ1-2; D remains unclear. CDR1 is MDHEN, CDR2 SYDVKM, per germline. The CDR3 covers 15 residues. With 5 bases removed from V and 6 bases from J, the gap between germline ends came to 19 bases.

A word on this clonotype: A much larger clone lies a single base off, so this may be a read error. The chain recombines TRBV3-1 with TRBJ2-7, with 7 bases fitting TRBD1. The V and J ends lost 6 bases and 4 bases, in that order; junction bases with no gene match: 3. CDR1 and CDR2 (germline): LGHDT, YNNKEL (reference sequence). There are 12 residues in the CDR3. The CDR3 sequence: CASRDRFYEQYF. The CDR3 coding sequence is TGTGCCAGCAGGGACAGGTTTTACGAGCAGTACTTC.

This clonotype occurred many times. This sequence joins TRBV28 and TRBJ1-1; perhaps TRBD1 as D (5 bases). The CDR3 is 12 amino acids. Germline V gene data show CDR1 as MDHEN and CDR2 as SYDVKM. Trimming left V 7 bases short and J 7 bases short, with 13 bases between. The CDR3 is CASTQGSLEAFF. In DNA, the CDR3 is TGTGCCAGCACCCAGGGAAGCCTTGAAGCTTTCTTT.

This clonotype has a handful of counts. The genes are TRBV3-1 and TRBJ2-5, with D unclear. The CDR3 consists of 15 residues. Per the germline V gene, CDR1 is LGHDT and CDR2 is YNNKEL (reference sequence). Deletions cut 4 bases from V and 5 bases from J, with 17 bases between. The CDR3 DNA is TGTGCCAGCAGCCCAAAGCTGATGAGACGGGAGACCCAGTACTTC. This encodes CASSPKLMRRETQYF.

The chain combines TRBV20-1 with TRBJ1-1; possible D gene TRBD1, 6 bases. The CDR3 spans 11 residues. V lost 7 bases and J lost 1, with 7 bases in between. Looked up from germline, CDR1 is DFQATT and CDR2 is SNEGSKA (reference sequence). The DNA for the CDR3 is TGCAGTGGCAGGGGGAACACTGAAGCTTTCTTT. Translating gives CSGRGNTEAFF.

This clonotype came up many times. This sequence joins TRBV11-2 and TRBJ2-5; unclear D gene. CDR1 SGHAT and CDR2 FQNNGV come from the germline V gene. The CDR3 has 15 residues. V lost 5 bases and J 7 bases, leaving 20 bases between the germline ends. The CDR3 region is CASSAYDHTLGTQYF. In DNA, the CDR3 is TGTGCCAGCAGCGCCTATGACCACACCCTTGGGACCCAGTACTTC.

The V gene is TRBV29-1, the J gene TRBJ1-1, with D unresolved. The V end was cut by 6 bases, the J end by 1 base, with 9 bases between. Germline CDR1 and CDR2: SQVTM and ANQGSEA. The length of the CDR3 is 12 residues. The CDR3 protein is CSVVQQNTEAFF. In DNA form, the CDR3 reads TGCAGCGTAGTTCAACAGAACACTGAAGCTTTCTTT.

This clonotype was picked up many times. The chain carries TRBV28 and TRBJ1-1; no reliable D call. Trimming cost V 7 bases and J 7 bases, with 13 bases left between them. Germline CDR1 and CDR2: MDHEN and SYDVKM. CDR3 length: 12 amino acids. CDR3 sequence (DNA): TGTGCCAGCAAGAGACCGGGCGGTGAAGCTTTCTTT. Amino acids: CASKRPGGEAFF.

Comments on this clonotype: At one boundary the junction diverges from the germline segment, which might be a read error. This chain joins TRBV6-5 and TRBJ1-1; D is perhaps TRBD1 (5 bases). This CDR3 is 14 amino acids long. Germline V gene sequence: CDR1 MNHEY, CDR2 SVGAGI. CDR3 loop: CASSYSAGNTEASF. CDR3 coding DNA: TGTGCCAGCAGTTACTCTGCAGGGAACACTGAAGCTTCCTTT.

This chain joins TRBV6-5 and TRBJ2-7; possible D gene TRBD2, 6 bases. CDR1 and CDR2 (germline): MNHEY, SVGAGI. V was shortened by 2 bases and J by 4 bases, with 9 bases between the two germline ends. There are 13 residues in the CDR3. CDR3 sequence: CASSYRESYEQYF. The CDR3 nucleotides are TGTGCCAGCAGTTACCGGGAGTCTTACGAGCAGTACTTC.

This clonotype came up many times. The chain uses TRBV28 and TRBJ2-2, with 7 bases aligning to TRBD2. The CDR3 runs to 16 residues. Losses at the gene ends were 0 bases for V and 0 bases for J; bases not matched to a gene: 1. Germline CDR1 and CDR2: MDHEN and SYDVKM. This CDR3 reads CASSLWGGTNTGELFF. As DNA, the CDR3 is TGTGCCAGCAGTTTATGGGGGGGGACGAACACCGGGGAGCTGTTTTTT.

The sample holds many counts of this clonotype. The chain recombines TRBV29-1 with TRBJ1-5; D is possibly TRBD1 (5 bases). This CDR3 has 12 amino acids. V shed 6 bases and J shed 5 bases, with 11 bases lying between them. The germline gives CDR1 SQVTM, CDR2 ANQGSEA. This CDR3 reads CSVSGADQPQHF. The CDR3 DNA is TGCAGCGTGAGTGGGGCAGATCAGCCCCAGCATTTT.

This clonotype was found many times. The V and J genes are TRBV12-3 or TRBV12-4 and TRBJ1-3; possibly TRBD1 for D (5 bases). Trimming pared 4 bases from V and 4 bases from J, leaving 20 bases between. The CDR3 is made up of 17 amino acids. CDR3 sequence reads: CASSSASGTAGGNTIYF. The CDR3 bases are TGTGCCAGCAGTTCAGCATCGGGGACGGCGGGCGGAAACACCATATATTTT.